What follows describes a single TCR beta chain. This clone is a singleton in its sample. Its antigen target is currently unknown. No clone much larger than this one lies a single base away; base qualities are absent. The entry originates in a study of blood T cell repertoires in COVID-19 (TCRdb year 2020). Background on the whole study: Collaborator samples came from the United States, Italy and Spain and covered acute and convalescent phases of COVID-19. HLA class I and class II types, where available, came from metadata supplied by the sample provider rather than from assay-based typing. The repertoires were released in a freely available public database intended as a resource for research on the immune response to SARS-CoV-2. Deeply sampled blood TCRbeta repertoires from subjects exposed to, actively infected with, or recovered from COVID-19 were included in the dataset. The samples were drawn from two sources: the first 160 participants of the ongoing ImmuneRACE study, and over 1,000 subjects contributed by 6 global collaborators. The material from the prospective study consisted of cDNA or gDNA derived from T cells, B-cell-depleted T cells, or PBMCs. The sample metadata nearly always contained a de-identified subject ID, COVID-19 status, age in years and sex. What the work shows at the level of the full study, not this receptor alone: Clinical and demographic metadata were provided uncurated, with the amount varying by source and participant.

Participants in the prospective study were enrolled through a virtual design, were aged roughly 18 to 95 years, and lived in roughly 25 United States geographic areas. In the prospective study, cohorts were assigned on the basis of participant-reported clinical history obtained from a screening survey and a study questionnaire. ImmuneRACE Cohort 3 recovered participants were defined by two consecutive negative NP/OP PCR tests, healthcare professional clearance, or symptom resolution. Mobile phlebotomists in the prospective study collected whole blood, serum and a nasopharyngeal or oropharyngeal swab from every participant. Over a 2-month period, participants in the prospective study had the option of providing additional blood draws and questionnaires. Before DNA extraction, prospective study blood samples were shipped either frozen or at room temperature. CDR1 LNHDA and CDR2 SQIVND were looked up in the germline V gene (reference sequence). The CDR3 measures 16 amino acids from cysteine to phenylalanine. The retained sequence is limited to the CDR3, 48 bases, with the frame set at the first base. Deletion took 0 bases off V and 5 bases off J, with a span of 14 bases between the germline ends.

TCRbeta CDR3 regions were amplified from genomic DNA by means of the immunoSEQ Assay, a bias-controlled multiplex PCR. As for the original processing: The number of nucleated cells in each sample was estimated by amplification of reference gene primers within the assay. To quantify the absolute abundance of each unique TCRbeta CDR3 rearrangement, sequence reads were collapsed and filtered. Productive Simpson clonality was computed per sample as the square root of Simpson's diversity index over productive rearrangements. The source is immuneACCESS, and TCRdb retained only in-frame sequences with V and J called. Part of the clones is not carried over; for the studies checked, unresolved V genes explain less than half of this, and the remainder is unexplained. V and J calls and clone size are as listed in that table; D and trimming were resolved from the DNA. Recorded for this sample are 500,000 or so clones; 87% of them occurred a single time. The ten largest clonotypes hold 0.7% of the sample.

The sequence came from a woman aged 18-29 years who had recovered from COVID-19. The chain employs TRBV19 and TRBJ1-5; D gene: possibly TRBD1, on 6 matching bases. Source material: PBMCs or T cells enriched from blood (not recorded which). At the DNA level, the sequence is TGTGCCAGTAGTATAGATAGGACAGAAAGGGATCAGCCCCAGCATTTT. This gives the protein CASSIDRTERDQPQHF.